Here is one T cell receptor (beta chain) with its context. These data originate in a study of CD8+CD57+ T cells in acquired aplastic anemia. It was patients with CD8+CD57+ cell expansion by flow cytometry who were chosen for sequencing. The use of genomic DNA as template underpinned the TCR beta VDJ and CDR3 profiling. Each CDR3 protein gets one entry after TCRdb re-called the reads with MiXCR. Of some 120,000 distinct CDR3 sequences in the sample, almost 40% were seen once. The sample was sorted CD4+, CD8+, or CD8+CD57+ T cells (not recorded which) from PBMCs. This sequence originates from a human donor with aplastic anemia.

The CDR3 loop reads CAISEYGTGDLRPLHF. The CDR3 region has the DNA TGTGCCATCAGTGAATATGGGACAGGGGACCTTCGACCCCTCCACTTT. V usage is TRBV10-3 and J usage is TRBJ1-6; 10 bases fit TRBD1. Trimming removed 3 bases from V and 12 bases from J; junction bases left unmatched: 11. Germline V gene data show CDR1 as ENHRY and CDR2 as SYGVKD. The CDR3 runs to 16 residues.